The present T cell receptor (beta chain) was sequenced within a study of post-analysis software for immune sequencing data. Whole-study results and caveats: Five TRBV segments were more frequent in patients than controls; TRBV5-6, TRBV5-1 and TRBV20-1 belonged to this group.

About this clonotype: Its specificity is unknown.

Unique-molecular-identifier-tagged TCR beta cDNA libraries were used. One entry per CDR3 protein, called by TCRdb with MiXCR from the PCR reads. This table has more than 450,000 distinct CDR3 sequences, roughly 46% appearing once. This CDR3 is built from 15 residues. Trimming removed 1 base from V and 4 bases from J, with 11 bases in between. From germline, CDR1 is PRHDT and CDR2 FYEKMQ (reference sequence). This sequence originates from a girl aged 5 to 17 with multiple sclerosis. Sequenced sample: blood. The chain uses TRBV13 and TRBJ2-1; tentative D call: TRBD2 (6 bases). CDR3 coding DNA: TGTGCCAGCAGCTTAGTCCCGGGACTTTACAATGAGCAGTTCTTC. Its translation: CASSLVPGLYNEQFF.